These 31 T cell receptor beta chains share one sample of origin, sequenced in a study of blood T cell repertoires in COVID-19. Repertoires were generated with immunoSEQ multiplex PCR, while TCRdb's copy carries only in-frame clones and drops some. The sample holds 300,000 to 350,000 clones, over 80% seen once. Sequences were obtained from PBMCs or T cells enriched from blood (not recorded which). These receptors came from a man aged 30-40 years who had recovered from COVID-19.

This chain uses TRBV9 with TRBJ1-2; D possibly corresponds to TRBD1 (5 bases). The V and J ends lost 0 bases and 2 bases respectively, with 14 bases between them. The CDR3 is 16 amino acids. Germline V gives CDR1 SGDLS, CDR2 YYNGEE. The DNA of the CDR3 is TGTGCCAGCAGCGTAGAATCGGGGGGTAAGAACTATGGCTACACCTTC. As protein: CASSVESGGKNYGYTF.

The J gene is TRBJ2-2, the V gene TRBV2, with TRBD1 matching 11 bases. The V and J ends lost 2 bases and 6 bases, in that order; junction bases with no gene match: 2. CDR3 length: 15 residues. CDR1 is SNHLY and CDR2 is FYNNEI in the germline V gene. CDR3 sequence reads: CASSETGQGAGELFF. CDR3 DNA: TGTGCCAGCAGTGAAACGGGACAGGGGGCCGGGGAGCTGTTTTTT.

Here the CDR3 reads CASSQERPGGLSPLHF. The CDR3 DNA follows: TGTGCCAGCAGCCAAGAGCGGCCAGGGGGCCTATCACCCCTCCACTTT. This sequence joins TRBV3-1 (or the pseudogene TRBV3-2) and TRBJ1-6; 8 nucleotides match TRBD1. The length of the CDR3 is 16 residues. The ends lost 0 bases at V and 10 bases at J; junction bases unmatched: 8. In germline, CDR1 is LGHDT, CDR2 YNNKEL (reference sequence).

The rearrangement joins TRBV9 to TRBJ1-2; D perhaps matches TRBD1 (5 bases). The CDR3 contains 13 residues. Trimming left V 2 bases short and J 8 bases short, with 13 bases between. Germline CDR1 SGDLS, CDR2 YYNGEE. The CDR3 loop reads CASSVAGIGGYTF. In nucleotides, the CDR3 is TGTGCCAGCAGCGTTGCAGGGATTGGGGGCTACACCTTC.

A single count supports this clone. The chain couples TRBV28 to TRBJ2-5; 9 bases map to TRBD1. The ends lost 7 bases at V and 2 bases at J; junction bases unmatched: 5. This CDR3 is built from 14 residues. From germline, CDR1 is MDHEN and CDR2 SYDVKM. This CDR3 reads CASNPDRGQETQYF. In DNA form, the CDR3 reads TGTGCCAGCAACCCAGACAGGGGGCAAGAGACCCAGTACTTC. The whole variable domain, filled in from reference TRBV28 and TRBJ2-5, reads DVKVTQSSRYLVKRTGEKVFLECVQDMDHENMFWYRQDPGLGLRLIYFSYDVKMKEKGDIPEGYSVSREKKERFSLILESASTNQTSMYLCASNPDRGQETQYFGPGTRLLVL.

V gene TRBV7-9 combines with J gene TRBJ2-7, with D maybe TRBD2 (5 bases). The CDR3 runs 13 residues. Looked up from germline, CDR1 is SEHNR and CDR2 is FQNEAQ (reference sequence). Trimming stripped 3 bases from V and 5 bases from J, with 11 bases between. The CDR3 is CASSLNSADEQYF. CDR3 coding DNA: TGTGCCAGCAGCTTGAATAGCGCCGACGAGCAGTACTTC.

The chain employs TRBV6-2 or TRBV6-3 and TRBJ1-5; no definite D call. The germline V and J ends were trimmed by 6 bases and 9 bases, with 9 bases remaining between them. Germline V gene sequence: CDR1 MNHEY, CDR2 SVGEGT. CDR3 length equals 11 residues. DNA for the CDR3: TGTGCCAGCAGCTCCTCGGGGCCCCAGCATTTT. Translated: CASSSSGPQHF.

The chain uses TRBV11-2 and TRBJ2-1; 10 bases fit TRBD1. Germline V gene data show CDR1 as SGHAT and CDR2 as FQNNGV. V trimming: 4 bases; J trimming: 4 bases; junction bases outside the gene matches: 7. This CDR3 contains 16 residues. CDR3 sequence: CASSSPGTGDYNEQFF. DNA of the CDR3: TGTGCCAGCAGCTCTCCCGGGACAGGGGATTACAATGAGCAGTTCTTC.

The chain employs TRBV9 and TRBJ1-2; D may be TRBD1 (5 bases). The V and J ends lost 3 bases and 4 bases respectively, with 16 bases between them. The CDR3 loop spans 15 amino acids. The V gene's germline CDR1 is SGDLS and CDR2 YYNGEE. In DNA form, the CDR3 reads TGTGCCAGCAGCGCGAGTGGGGGGGATGCCTATGGCTACACCTTC. Translation: CASSASGGDAYGYTF.

This clone was seen a handful of times. The chain links TRBV7-2 to TRBJ2-3, with a possible D match to TRBD2 (5 bases). CDR3 size: 15 residues. CDR1 SGHTA and CDR2 FQGNSA come from the germline V gene. V was pared by 4 bases and J by 0 bases, with 11 bases between. CDR3 residues: CASSSSGTSTDTQYF. CDR3 DNA: TGTGCCAGCAGCTCCTCGGGAACAAGCACAGATACGCAGTATTTT.

The rearrangement joins TRBV5-1 to TRBJ2-5, with TRBD2 matching 10 bases. The germline gives CDR1 SGHRS, CDR2 YFSETQ. CDR3 size: 16 residues. V gave up 0 bases and J gave up 4 bases; unmatched junction bases: 6. CDR3 sequence: CASSLDPSGGPETQYF. As DNA, the CDR3 is TGCGCCAGCAGCTTGGATCCTAGCGGGGGCCCAGAGACCCAGTACTTC.

This rearrangement joins TRBV27 to TRBJ2-7; D perhaps matches TRBD1 (6 bases). Germline V gene sequence: CDR1 MNHEY, CDR2 SMNVEV (reference sequence). This CDR3 region has 14 residues. Between the trimmed V and J ends, which lost 6 bases and 7 bases, there was a span of 19 bases. For the CDR3, the DNA is TGTGCCAGCAGGAGTGGGGGCTCTTTCGTTGAGCAGTACTTC. Translation gives CASRSGGSFVEQYF.

The J gene is TRBJ2-5, the V gene TRBV30; a weak D match, TRBD1 (5 bases). This CDR3 has 11 residues. The germline gives CDR1 GTSNPN, CDR2 SVGIG (reference sequence). V shed 5 bases and J shed 4 bases, with 8 bases lying between them. The CDR3 DNA is TGTGCCTGGGGCAGGGTAGAGACCCAGTACTTC. This sequence encodes CAWGRVETQYF.

V is TRBV2 and J is TRBJ2-5, with D unclear. The CDR3 sequence is 12 residues long. V was pared by 4 bases and J by 4 bases, with 7 bases between. Germline V gene sequence: CDR1 SNHLY, CDR2 FYNNEI. CDR3 residues: CASSVISETQYF. The CDR3 nucleotides read TGTGCCAGCAGTGTTATTTCAGAGACCCAGTACTTC.

V gene TRBV7-9 combines with J gene TRBJ1-2; TRBD1 aligns across 7 bases. The V gene's germline CDR1 is SEHNR and CDR2 FQNEAQ (reference sequence). The ends lost 5 bases at V and 2 bases at J; junction bases unmatched: 5. The CDR3 is made up of 14 amino acids. This CDR3 reads CASSPGTANYGYTF. In DNA form, the CDR3 reads TGTGCCAGCAGCCCCGGGACAGCCAACTATGGCTACACCTTC.

The chain employs TRBV19 and TRBJ1-2, with 8 bases lining up with TRBD1. Germline V gene sequence: CDR1 LNHDA, CDR2 SQIVND (reference sequence). This CDR3 is built from 15 residues. V gave up 3 bases and J gave up 4 bases; unmatched junction bases: 7. The CDR3 DNA sequence: TGTGCCAGTAGTATGACAACCGGGACAGGCTATGGCTACACCTTC. The encoded protein is CASSMTTGTGYGYTF. The variable domain in full, with the rest retrieved from reference TRBV19 and TRBJ1-2, is DGGITQSPKYLFRKEGQNVTLSCEQNLNHDAMYWYRQDPGQGLRLIYYSQIVNDFQKGDIAEGYSVSREKKESFPLTVTSAQKNPTAFYLCASSMTTGTGYGYTFGSGTRLTVV.

The chain couples TRBV19 to TRBJ2-7, with TRBD1 matching 9 bases. Losses at the gene ends were 5 bases for V and 5 bases for J; bases not matched to a gene: 13. The germline V gene encodes CDR1 LNHDA and CDR2 SQIVND (reference sequence). The CDR3 is 16 residues long. The CDR3 protein is CASSPKGQGGVHEQYF. The CDR3 region has the DNA TGTGCCAGTAGTCCCAAGGGACAGGGAGGGGTCCACGAGCAGTACTTC.

The V gene is TRBV6-5, the J gene TRBJ2-5; D uncertain. The germline V and J ends were trimmed by 8 bases and 5 bases, with 12 bases remaining between them. The CDR3 extends over 12 amino acids. Germline CDR1 MNHEY, CDR2 SVGAGI. CDR3 sequence (DNA): TGTGCCAGCCAGTCCCCCGGGGAGACCCAGTACTTC. Translated: CASQSPGETQYF.

The chain is built from TRBV30 and TRBJ1-1; D call uncertain. V was pared by 3 bases and J by 0 bases, with 8 bases between. The CDR3 has 13 amino acids. The germline V gene has CDR1 GTSNPN and CDR2 SVGIG (reference sequence). The CDR3 sequence: CAWREVLNTEAFF. The CDR3 DNA follows: TGTGCCTGGAGGGAGGTACTGAACACTGAAGCTTTCTTT.

The CDR3 DNA reads TGTGCCAGCAGCCCGACAGGGGGCAAGGGGACTGAAGCTTTCTTT. Protein product: CASSPTGGKGTEAFF. The genes are TRBV7-3 and TRBJ1-1; TRBD1 matches at 10 bases. The CDR3 runs to 15 residues. CDR1 and CDR2 (germline): SGHTA, FQGTGA. Trimming took 5 bases from V and 5 from J; bases not matched to a gene: 8.

For this clone: A junction end diverges from the germline sequence, so it may reflect a read error. The chain has TRBV28 and TRBJ2-1, with 9 bases that match TRBD1. Per the germline V gene, CDR1 is MDHEN and CDR2 is SYDVKM. The CDR3 has 15 residues. CDR3 region: CASSLAVQGAAASLF. The CDR3 nucleotides are TGTGCCAGCAGTTTAGCTGTACAGGGGGCCGCCGCCTCCCTCTTC.

V and J are TRBV5-8 and TRBJ1-6; maybe TRBD1 (6 bases). The germline CDR1 and CDR2 sequences are SGHTS and YDEGEE. Trimming pared 4 bases from V and 6 bases from J, leaving 11 bases between. CDR3 length equals 14 residues. In DNA form, the CDR3 reads TGTGCCAGCAGCCTCGGGACACCTAATTCACCCCTCCACTTT. This codes for CASSLGTPNSPLHF.

The chain recombines TRBV3-1 (or the pseudogene TRBV3-2) with TRBJ2-3; 15 nucleotides agree with TRBD2. Trimming removed 4 bases from V and 8 bases from J; junction bases left unmatched: 4. Per the germline V gene, CDR1 is LGHDT and CDR2 is YNNKEL (reference sequence). The CDR3 has 15 amino acids. The CDR3, as DNA: TGTGCCAGCAGCCTGGGACTAGCGGGGGGAGCTACGCAGTATTTT. Amino acids: CASSLGLAGGATQYF.

The chain uses TRBV28 and TRBJ1-6, with 8 nucleotides matching TRBD1. Trimming cost V 5 bases and J 5 bases; bases outside gene matches: 2. The CDR3 has 14 amino acids. CDR1 MDHEN and CDR2 SYDVKM come from the germline V gene. CDR3 amino acids: CASSNRGDNSPLHF. The DNA for the CDR3 is TGTGCCAGCAGTAACAGGGGGGATAATTCACCCCTCCACTTT. Drawing the rest from reference TRBV28 and TRBJ1-6, the complete variable domain is DVKVTQSSRYLVKRTGEKVFLECVQDMDHENMFWYRQDPGLGLRLIYFSYDVKMKEKGDIPEGYSVSREKKERFSLILESASTNQTSMYLCASSNRGDNSPLHFGNGTRLTVT.

CDR3 coding DNA: TGTGCCAGCAGCTTACTAACAGCTTCGAATTCACCCCTCCACTTT. Its protein product is CASSLLTASNSPLHF. The J gene is TRBJ1-6, the V gene TRBV7-2; D not certain. The CDR3 is made up of 15 amino acids. Trimming cost V 2 bases and J 7 bases, with 12 bases left between them. Germline V gene lookup returns CDR1 SGHTA and CDR2 FQGNSA.

This clone was seen once. V gene TRBV28 combines with J gene TRBJ2-7; 9 bases align to TRBD1. Germline V lookup: CDR1 MDHEN, CDR2 SYDVKM. This CDR3 is built from 14 residues. The V and J ends lost 3 bases and 3 bases, in that order; junction bases with no gene match: 3. The CDR3 spells CASSFTGGNYEQYF. CDR3 DNA sequence: TGTGCCAGCAGTTTTACAGGGGGCAACTACGAGCAGTACTTC.

The chain employs TRBV18 and TRBJ1-6, with TRBD1 as a possible D gene (5 bases). CDR3 length: 16 amino acids. CDR1 and CDR2 (germline): KGHSH, LQKENI. The V end lost 3 bases, the J end lost 11 bases, and 20 bases lay between the germline ends. Written as DNA, the CDR3 is TGTGCCAGCTCACCTACCGTAGGGGCCGAATACCCACCCCTCCACTTT. This sequence encodes CASSPTVGAEYPPLHF.

The chain is built from TRBV28 and TRBJ1-5; D remains ambiguous. The CDR3 extends over 17 amino acids. Trimming pared 3 bases from V and 0 bases from J, leaving 15 bases between. Germline V CDR1 and CDR2: MDHEN, SYDVKM. The DNA for the CDR3 is TGTGCCAGCAGTTTGTATCACAGAGCCTATAGCAATCAGCCCCAGCATTTT. The encoded protein is CASSLYHRAYSNQPQHF.

V usage is TRBV20-1 and J usage is TRBJ2-2; D gene uncertain. CDR1 is DFQATT, CDR2 SNEGSKA, per germline (reference sequence). V was shortened by 5 bases and J by 3 bases, with 4 bases between the two germline ends. The CDR3 sequence is 11 residues long. Written as DNA, the CDR3 is TGCAGTGCTGAGGACACCGGGGAGCTGTTTTTT. This encodes CSAEDTGELFF.

The chain uses TRBV5-6 and TRBJ1-5, with D hard to call. This CDR3 has 16 residues. Trimming removed 1 base from V and 10 bases from J, with 21 bases in between. Germline V gives CDR1 SGHDT, CDR2 YYEEEE. The CDR3 loop is CASSLRSGQVLGPQHF. For the CDR3, the DNA is TGTGCCAGCAGCTTGCGGTCCGGCCAGGTGCTTGGCCCCCAGCATTTT.

This clone was seen just once. This chain links TRBV6-5 with TRBJ1-4; 7 bases fit TRBD1. The CDR3 loop spans 14 amino acids. The junction had 9 bases not matched to a gene; V was cut back by 6 bases and J by 8 bases. From germline, CDR1 is MNHEY and CDR2 SVGAGI. CDR3 region: CASRLAGGEEKLFF. In DNA form, the CDR3 reads TGTGCCAGCAGACTGGCAGGGGGAGAGGAAAAACTGTTTTTT.